These 17 T cell receptor beta chains came from one sample sequenced in a study of T cells after yellow fever vaccination. TCRdb reprocessed the 5' RACE reads with MiXCR, giving one entry per CDR3 protein. The sample records a few hundred thousand distinct CDR3 sequences, around 16% being singletons. Sample: PBMCs, taken around 5 days after the first yellow fever vaccination. These TCRs come from a man aged 18 to 30 who received the YFV17D yellow fever vaccine.

The table lists this clonotype with a few counts. V and J are TRBV29-1 and TRBJ1-5; 8 nucleotides line up with TRBD1. The CDR3 is 13 residues long. Germline lookup yields CDR1 SQVTM and CDR2 ANQGSEA. The V segment lost 7 bases and the J segment 7 bases; nucleotides outside the gene matches: 9. The CDR3 spells CSAQGDWEQPQHF. As DNA, the CDR3 is TGCAGCGCACAGGGGGATTGGGAACAGCCCCAGCATTTT.

The sample holds many counts of this clonotype. This chain uses TRBV5-4 with TRBJ2-3; 13 bases line up with TRBD2. The germline V gene has CDR1 SGHNT and CDR2 YYREEE (reference sequence). The CDR3 extends over 16 amino acids. Unmatched junction bases numbered 3, after V lost 3 bases and J lost 2 bases. CDR3 loop: CASSSGLAGVTDTQYF. CDR3 DNA: TGTGCCAGCAGCTCCGGACTAGCGGGGGTCACAGATACGCAGTATTTT.

The rearrangement links TRBV19 to TRBJ1-5, with D hard to call. The CDR3 consists of 14 residues. The germline CDR1 and CDR2 sequences are LNHDA and SQIVND (reference sequence). The V and J ends lost 7 bases and 3 bases respectively, with 13 bases between them. This CDR3 is CASNSGNVNQPQHF. The CDR3, as DNA: TGTGCCAGTAATAGCGGGAACGTCAATCAGCCCCAGCATTTT.

This clonotype was seen repeatedly, ten times or more. The V call is TRBV4-1, the J call TRBJ2-1; D not certain. This CDR3 contains 18 residues. V dropped 0 bases and J dropped 5 bases, with 20 bases sitting between them. CDR1 and CDR2 (germline): MGHRA, YSYEKL. CDR3 DNA: TGCGCCAGCAGCCAAGATGAAACCCGCCGAGGATCGAACAATGAGCAGTTCTTC. The encoded protein is CASSQDETRRGSNNEQFF.

This clonotype turned up a few times. The chain joins TRBV10-3 to TRBJ2-2; the D is unclear. The CDR3 contains 15 residues. CDR1 and CDR2 (germline): ENHRY, SYGVKD. V dropped 0 bases and J dropped 5 bases, with 10 bases sitting between them. CDR3 nucleotide sequence: TGTGCCATCAGTGAGTCTACTGGGTATACCGGGGAGCTGTTTTTT. Its protein product is CAISESTGYTGELFF.

V is TRBV12-3 or TRBV12-4 and J is TRBJ2-3; 7 bases are a match to TRBD1. V shed 6 bases, J shed 4 bases, and the junction held 10 bases outside the gene matches. This CDR3 is 15 amino acids long. The CDR3 is CASSRDRVGADTQYF. CDR3 sequence (DNA): TGTGCCAGCAGCCGAGACAGGGTAGGAGCAGATACGCAGTATTTT.

In its sample, this clonotype was seen a few times. This sequence joins TRBV4-2 and TRBJ2-3; 10 bases fit TRBD2. This CDR3 has 17 residues. Germline CDR1 and CDR2: LGHNA and YNFKEQ. V lost 2 bases to trimming and J lost 2 bases; unmatched junction nucleotides: 7. CDR3 coding DNA: TGTGCCAGCAGCCAATGGGTAGCGGGGGGCCTCACAGATACGCAGTATTTT. It specifies CASSQWVAGGLTDTQYF.

This clonotype has more than one count but fewer than ten. This CDR3 reads CASSYGGGLAVQETQYF. Here the CDR3 DNA reads TGTGCCAGCAGCTATGGCGGGGGACTAGCGGTACAAGAGACCCAGTACTTC. The genes are TRBV7-6 and TRBJ2-5, with 11 bases fitting TRBD2. The J segment lost 2 bases and the V segment lost 4 bases, leaving 9 bases of the junction unmatched. The CDR3 contains 17 residues. In germline, CDR1 is SGHVS, CDR2 FNYEAQ.

The rearrangement joins TRBV7-9 to TRBJ2-1; D possibly corresponds to TRBD2 (5 bases). The CDR3 contains 15 residues. Trimming left V 5 bases short and J 0 bases short, with 11 bases between. Germline V gene sequence: CDR1 SEHNR, CDR2 FQNEAQ (reference sequence). The CDR3 sequence: CASSVSASSYNEQFF. Here the CDR3 DNA reads TGTGCCAGCAGCGTTAGCGCTAGCTCCTACAATGAGCAGTTCTTC.

This clonotype showed up just a few times. This chain joins TRBV27 and TRBJ1-1; D remains unclear. Germline assignment: CDR1 MNHEY and CDR2 SMNVEV (reference sequence). The CDR3 is 13 residues long. Between the trimmed V and J ends, which lost 6 bases and 11 bases, there was a span of 19 bases. CDR3 nucleotides: TGTGCCAGCAGCCCTTCTTTGAATCTTCGGGCTTTCTTT. Translation: CASSPSLNLRAFF.

In its sample, this clonotype was seen a few times. The V call is TRBV7-2, the J call TRBJ2-6; D is ambiguous. The CDR3 sequence is 14 residues long. V lost 2 bases and J 3 bases, leaving 5 bases between the germline ends. Germline lookup yields CDR1 SGHTA and CDR2 FQGNSA. This CDR3 is CASSLMGGANVLTF. CDR3 in DNA: TGTGCCAGCAGCTTAATGGGTGGGGCCAACGTCCTGACTTTC.

V and J are TRBV4-1 and TRBJ2-2, with TRBD1 matching over 8 bases. CDR1 is MGHRA, CDR2 YSYEKL, per germline. V shed 0 bases, J shed 0 bases, and the junction held 21 bases outside the gene matches. CDR3 length: 23 amino acids. The CDR3 DNA reads as TGCGCCAGCAGCCAAGAGCTTGCATGGAGCCCCCAAACGGGACAGGCGAACACCGGGGAGCTGTTTTTT. Protein: CASSQELAWSPQTGQANTGELFF.

The gene calls are TRBV6-2 or TRBV6-3 and TRBJ2-5; tentatively, D is TRBD1 or TRBD2 (6 bases each). The CDR3 totals 12 residues. V was clipped by 8 bases and J by 6 bases, with 13 bases between them. CDR1 and CDR2 from the germline V gene are MNHEY and SVGEGT. The DNA of the CDR3 is TGTGCCAGCGGGCAGGGGAGGAAGACCCAGTACTTC. Its translation is CASGQGRKTQYF.

The rearrangement links TRBV19 to TRBJ2-1; 7 bases map to TRBD2. The CDR3 sequence is 14 residues long. Germline CDR1 and CDR2: LNHDA and SQIVND (reference sequence). The ends lost 2 bases at V and 6 bases at J; junction bases unmatched: 4. CDR3 sequence (DNA): TGTGCCAGTAGTATAATCTGGGGGGGCAATGAGCAGTTCTTC. Translated, it gives CASSIIWGGNEQFF.

This clonotype was detected a few times. The genes are TRBV12-3 or TRBV12-4 and TRBJ1-4; maybe TRBD1 (6 bases). This CDR3 is 14 amino acids long. V was clipped by 5 bases and J by 3 bases, with 10 bases between them. The CDR3 nucleotides read TGTGCCAGCAGTCGGACAGAGGCTAATGAAAAACTGTTTTTT. This encodes CASSRTEANEKLFF.

The gene calls are TRBV19 and TRBJ2-1, with TRBD2 as a possible D gene (6 bases). With 6 bases removed from V and 11 bases from J, the gap between germline ends came to 11 bases. The CDR3 totals 11 residues. CDR1 and CDR2 from the germline V gene are LNHDA and SQIVND (reference sequence). Here the CDR3 DNA reads TGTGCCAGTAGCTCCGGACTAAAGCAGTTCTTC. Amino acids: CASSSGLKQFF.

This clonotype was counted between two and nine times. The chain uses TRBV5-1 and TRBJ2-5; 7 bases are a match to TRBD1. Germline CDR1 and CDR2: SGHRS and YFSETQ. J gave up 5 bases and V 3 bases, and 7 bases lay outside the gene matches. CDR3 length equals 14 residues. CDR3: CASSSQGTEETQYF. DNA for the CDR3: TGCGCCAGCAGCTCTCAAGGGACAGAGGAGACCCAGTACTTC.